These 18 T cell receptor beta chains were sequenced from one sample in a study of control samples from healthy donors and cancer patients. Libraries were prepared by immunoSEQ multiplex PCR; TCRdb keeps only in-frame clonotypes and omits some of them. The table shows fewer than 60,000 clones, with 95% occurring only once. The sequenced material came from blood. Every receptor here comes from a young man in good health.

The chain uses TRBV3-1 (or the pseudogene TRBV3-2) and TRBJ2-1, with 14 bases fitting TRBD2. CDR3 length equals 20 residues. Germline V gene lookup returns CDR1 LGHDT and CDR2 YNNKEL (reference sequence). Trimming took 0 bases from V and 3 from J; bases not matched to a gene: 10. Written as DNA, the CDR3 is TGTGCCAGCAGCCAAGATATGGGACTAGCGGGAGAGCTTCACTACAATGAGCAGTTCTTC. Encoded protein: CASSQDMGLAGELHYNEQFF.

V and J are TRBV6-2 or TRBV6-3 and TRBJ2-3; TRBD2 matches 10 bases. This CDR3 has 16 residues. J gave up 0 bases and V 5 bases, and 5 bases lay outside the gene matches. Germline CDR1 MNHEY, CDR2 SVGEGT. As DNA, the CDR3 is TGTGCCAGCAGTCGGACTAGCGGAACTAGCACAGATACGCAGTATTTT. Encoded protein: CASSRTSGTSTDTQYF.

V usage is TRBV15 and J usage is TRBJ2-1; D is perhaps TRBD2 (5 bases). CDR3 length: 12 amino acids. Trimming took off 3 bases at V and 12 bases at J, with 12 bases between the two ends. CDR1 is LNHNV, CDR2 YYDKDF, per germline (reference sequence). CDR3 nucleotide sequence: TGTGCCACCAGCAGCCCCCGTGGAGGGCAGTTCTTC. It encodes CATSSPRGGQFF.

This chain connects TRBV28 to TRBJ2-7; weak D call: TRBD2 (7 bases). V dropped 5 bases and J dropped 1 base, with 21 bases sitting between them. Germline CDR1 MDHEN, CDR2 SYDVKM. The CDR3 extends over 17 amino acids. The CDR3 sequence is CASSPPLGGGSSYEQYF. CDR3 sequence (DNA): TGTGCCAGCAGTCCTCCCCTGGGGGGCGGGAGTTCCTACGAGCAGTACTTC.

The chain combines TRBV28 with TRBJ1-1, with 10 bases aligning to TRBD1. V shed 6 bases and J 7 bases; nucleotides not matched to a gene: 11. Per the germline V gene, CDR1 is MDHEN and CDR2 is SYDVKM. This CDR3 contains 15 residues. CDR3 sequence reads: CASSFGPGQGVEAFF. CDR3 DNA: TGTGCCAGCAGCTTTGGACCCGGACAGGGGGTTGAAGCTTTCTTT.

The chain combines TRBV6-5 with TRBJ1-1, with a possible D match to TRBD1 (5 bases). In germline, CDR1 is MNHEY, CDR2 SVGAGI. V lost 6 bases and J lost 2, with 16 bases in between. This CDR3 contains 15 residues. DNA for the CDR3: TGTGCCAGCAGGCCGACACCGGGGGATAACACTGAAGCTTTCTTT. It encodes CASRPTPGDNTEAFF.

The chain carries TRBV6-8 and TRBJ2-1; D is possibly TRBD1 or TRBD2 (5 bases each). Germline CDR1 and CDR2: MNHGY and SAAAGT. Trimming took off 6 bases at V and 5 bases at J, with 14 bases between the two ends. CDR3 size: 14 residues. CDR3 nucleotide sequence: TGTGCCAGCAGGCACCCGGGACCACACAATGAGCAGTTCTTC. This codes for CASRHPGPHNEQFF.

A single count supports this clone. This chain links TRBV5-6 with TRBJ1-5; D might be TRBD1 (5 bases). The germline V gene encodes CDR1 SGHDT and CDR2 YYEEEE. V gave up 4 bases and J gave up 2 bases, with 13 bases separating them. The CDR3 totals 15 residues. Here the CDR3 reads CASSRWGWGNQPQHF. In nucleotides, the CDR3 is TGTGCCAGCAGCCGGTGGGGGTGGGGCAATCAGCCCCAGCATTTT.

The genes are TRBV5-1 and TRBJ1-1; D unclear. The CDR3 is 13 residues long. V lost 0 bases and J lost 3, with 6 bases in between. Germline-derived CDR1 and CDR2 are SGHRS and YFSETQ. The DNA of the CDR3 is TGCGCCAGCAGCTTGGAGCGGGACACTGAAGCTTTCTTT. Translated, it gives CASSLERDTEAFF.

The rearrangement links TRBV27 to TRBJ2-1; TRBD2 is a possible D gene (5 bases). Germline V gene lookup returns CDR1 MNHEY and CDR2 SMNVEV (reference sequence). The CDR3 totals 11 residues. Trimming pared 10 bases from V and 5 bases from J, leaving 9 bases between. The DNA of the CDR3 is TGTGCCACCCGAGGGAACAATGAGCAGTTCTTC. This encodes CATRGNNEQFF.

The chain is built from TRBV21-1 and TRBJ1-1; the table's D call, TRBD1, has no DNA check behind it. TRBV21-1 is given as a pseudogene. The CDR3 has 17 amino acids. The CDR3: CASTQGAEEHKGTEAFF. CDR3 bases: TGTGCCAGCACTCAGGGGGCCGAGGAACATAAAGGGACTGAAGCTTTCTTT.

The chain carries TRBV7-2 and TRBJ2-7; 10 nucleotides agree with TRBD2. The CDR3 sequence is 16 residues long. The ends lost 1 base at V and 3 bases at J; junction bases unmatched: 6. The germline V gene encodes CDR1 SGHTA and CDR2 FQGNSA. CDR3 nucleotides: TGTGCCAGCAGCTTAGGGAGCCCTAGCGGGGGCTACGAGCAGTACTTC. It specifies CASSLGSPSGGYEQYF.

The rearrangement joins TRBV12-5 to TRBJ1-2; maybe TRBD1 (5 bases). The V gene lost 5 bases and the J gene lost 4 bases, with 11 bases spanning the gap. The CDR3 is made up of 13 amino acids. Germline loops: CDR1 LGHNT, CDR2 FRNRAP. CDR3 sequence: CASGLGTLYGYTF. As DNA, the CDR3 is TGTGCTAGTGGTCTCGGGACCCTCTATGGCTACACCTTC. Full variable domain (remainder filled in from reference TRBV12-5 and TRBJ1-2): DARVTQTPRHKVTEMGQEVTMRCQPILGHNTVFWYRQTMMQGLELLAYFRNRAPLDDSGMPKDRFSAEMPDATLATLKIQPSEPRDSAVYFCASGLGTLYGYTFGSGTRLTVV.

This chain joins TRBV6-2 or TRBV6-3 and TRBJ1-6; D is perhaps TRBD1 (6 bases). V was pared by 4 bases and J by 8 bases, with 15 bases between. The CDR3 has 15 amino acids. The V gene's germline CDR1 is MNHEY and CDR2 SVGEGT. CDR3 coding DNA: TGTGCCAGCAGTTGGACAGCCACCAGATATTCACCCCTCCACTTT. This sequence encodes CASSWTATRYSPLHF.

The gene calls are TRBV7-2 and TRBJ1-1; D is unclear. The CDR3 runs to 15 residues. Looked up from germline, CDR1 is SGHTA and CDR2 is FQGNSA. Trimming pared 0 bases from V and 5 bases from J, leaving 13 bases between. Written as DNA, the CDR3 is TGTGCCAGCAGCTTAGCGCCAGCCCCGATTACTGAAGCTTTCTTT. Protein: CASSLAPAPITEAFF.

The chain joins TRBV14 to TRBJ1-2; D unresolved. V was shortened by 1 base and J by 6 bases, with 12 bases between the two germline ends. Germline loops: CDR1 SGHDN, CDR2 FVKESK. CDR3 length: 14 residues. CDR3 DNA: TGTGCCAGCAGCCAAGTCGACGGGCGGGATGGCTACACCTTC. This sequence encodes CASSQVDGRDGYTF.

J is TRBJ1-1 and V is TRBV7-2; 9 bases are shared with TRBD1. Trimming removed 5 bases from V and 5 bases from J; junction bases left unmatched: 6. CDR1 SGHTA and CDR2 FQGNSA come from the germline V gene. The CDR3 consists of 14 residues. Written as DNA, the CDR3 is TGTGCCAGCAGCCGCCGGGACAGGGTAACTGAAGCTTTCTTT. Protein sequence: CASSRRDRVTEAFF.

This chain links TRBV6-2 or TRBV6-3 with TRBJ2-6, with unresolved D. This CDR3 spans 15 amino acids. Germline CDR1 MNHEY, CDR2 SVGEGT. The V end lost 6 bases, the J end lost 0 bases, and 9 bases lay between the germline ends. CDR3: CASSNADSGANVLTF. The CDR3 bases are TGTGCCAGCAGCAACGCCGACTCTGGGGCCAACGTCCTGACTTTC.